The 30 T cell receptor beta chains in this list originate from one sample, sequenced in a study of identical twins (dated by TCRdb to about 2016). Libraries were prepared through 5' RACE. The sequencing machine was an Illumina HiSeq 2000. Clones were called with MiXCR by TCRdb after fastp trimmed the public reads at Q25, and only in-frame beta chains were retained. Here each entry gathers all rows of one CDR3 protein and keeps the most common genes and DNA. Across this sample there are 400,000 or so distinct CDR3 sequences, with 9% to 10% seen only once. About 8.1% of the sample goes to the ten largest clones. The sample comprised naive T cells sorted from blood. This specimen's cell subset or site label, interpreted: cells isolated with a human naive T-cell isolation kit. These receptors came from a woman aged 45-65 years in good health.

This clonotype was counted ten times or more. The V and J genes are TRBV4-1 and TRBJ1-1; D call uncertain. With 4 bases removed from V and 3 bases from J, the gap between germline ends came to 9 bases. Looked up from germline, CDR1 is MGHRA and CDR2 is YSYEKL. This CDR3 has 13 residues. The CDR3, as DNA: TGCGCCAGCAGCCGCGGAGGTCACACTGAAGCTTTCTTT. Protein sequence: CASSRGGHTEAFF.

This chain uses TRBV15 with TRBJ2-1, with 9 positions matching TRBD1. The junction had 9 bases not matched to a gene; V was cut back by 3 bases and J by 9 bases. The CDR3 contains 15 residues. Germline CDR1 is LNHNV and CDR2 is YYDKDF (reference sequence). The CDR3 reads CATSSPGTGRAEQFF. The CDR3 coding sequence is TGTGCCACCAGCAGCCCCGGGACAGGGAGGGCTGAGCAGTTCTTC.

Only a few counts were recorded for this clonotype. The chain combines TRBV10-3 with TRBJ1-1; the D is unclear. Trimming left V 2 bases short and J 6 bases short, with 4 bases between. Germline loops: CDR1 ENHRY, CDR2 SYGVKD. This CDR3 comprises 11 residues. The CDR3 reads CAISEGAEAFF. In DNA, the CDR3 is TGTGCCATCAGTGAGGGGGCTGAAGCTTTCTTT.

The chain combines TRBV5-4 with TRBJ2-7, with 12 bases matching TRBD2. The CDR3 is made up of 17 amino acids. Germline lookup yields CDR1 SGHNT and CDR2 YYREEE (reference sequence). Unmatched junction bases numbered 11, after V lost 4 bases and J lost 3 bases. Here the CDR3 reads CASSPSGLAGRGYEQYF. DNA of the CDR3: TGTGCCAGCAGCCCATCCGGACTAGCGGGAAGAGGCTACGAGCAGTACTTC.

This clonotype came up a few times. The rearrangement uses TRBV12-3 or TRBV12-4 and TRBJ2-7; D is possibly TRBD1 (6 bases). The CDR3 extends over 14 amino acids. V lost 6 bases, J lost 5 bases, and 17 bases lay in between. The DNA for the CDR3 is TGTGCCAGCAGCCGGACAGAGGCCCCCCACGAGCAGTACTTC. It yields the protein CASSRTEAPHEQYF.

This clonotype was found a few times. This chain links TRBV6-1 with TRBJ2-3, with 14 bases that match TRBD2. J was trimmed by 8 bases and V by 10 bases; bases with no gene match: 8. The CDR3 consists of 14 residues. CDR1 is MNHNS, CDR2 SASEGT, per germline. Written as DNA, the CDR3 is TGTGCCACCTCGACTAGCGGGAGGGCCTCTACGCAGTATTTT. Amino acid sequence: CATSTSGRASTQYF.

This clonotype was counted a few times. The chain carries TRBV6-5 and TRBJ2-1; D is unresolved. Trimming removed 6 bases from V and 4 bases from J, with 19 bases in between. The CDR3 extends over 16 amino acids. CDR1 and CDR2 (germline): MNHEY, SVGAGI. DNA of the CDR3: TGTGCCAGCAGCCGGGCCGGTAACAGTCAATACAATGAGCAGTTCTTC. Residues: CASSRAGNSQYNEQFF.

The DNA for the CDR3 is TGCGCCAGCAGCCGAGGACTAGCGGGAGGGCAAACGTGGAATGAGCAGTTCTTC. Translated, it gives CASSRGLAGGQTWNEQFF. The rearrangement links TRBV4-1 to TRBJ2-1, with 15 bases lining up with TRBD2. The V gene's germline CDR1 is MGHRA and CDR2 YSYEKL. The CDR3 runs 18 residues. With 4 bases clipped from V and 7 bases from J, the junction kept 11 bases outside the gene matches.

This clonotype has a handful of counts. The CDR3 loop is CATSHRLAEYQETQYF. The CDR3, as DNA: TGTGCCACCAGCCACCGACTAGCGGAGTACCAAGAGACCCAGTACTTC. This sequence joins TRBV15 and TRBJ2-5, with 9 bases fitting TRBD2. Germline-derived CDR1 and CDR2 are LNHNV and YYDKDF (reference sequence). CDR3 length: 16 residues. V trimming: 5 bases; J trimming: 0 bases; junction bases outside the gene matches: 7.

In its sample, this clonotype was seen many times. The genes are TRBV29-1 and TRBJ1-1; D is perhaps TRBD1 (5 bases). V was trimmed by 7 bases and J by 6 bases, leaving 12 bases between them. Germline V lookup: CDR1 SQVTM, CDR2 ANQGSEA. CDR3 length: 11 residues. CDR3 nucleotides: TGCAGCGGACGACAGTTCTCTGAAGCTTTCTTT. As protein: CSGRQFSEAFF. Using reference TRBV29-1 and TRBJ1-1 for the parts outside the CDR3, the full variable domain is SAVISQKPSRDICQRGTSLTIQCQVDSQVTMMFWYRQQPGQSLTLIATANQGSEATYESGFVIDKFPISRPNLTFSTLTVSNMSPEDSSIYLCSGRQFSEAFFGQGTRLTVV.

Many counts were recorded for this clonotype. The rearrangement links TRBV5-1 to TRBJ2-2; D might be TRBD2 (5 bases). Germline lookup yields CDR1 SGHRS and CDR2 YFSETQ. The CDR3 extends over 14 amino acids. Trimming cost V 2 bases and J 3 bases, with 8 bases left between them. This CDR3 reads CASSLEGDTGELFF. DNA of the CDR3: TGCGCCAGCAGCTTAGAGGGCGACACCGGGGAGCTGTTTTTT.

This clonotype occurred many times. The CDR3 reads CASSLLLAGNNEQFF. CDR3 nucleotide sequence: TGCGCCAGCAGCTTATTACTAGCGGGAAACAATGAGCAGTTCTTC. The J gene is TRBJ2-1, the V gene TRBV5-1; 10 bases fit TRBD2. CDR1 is SGHRS, CDR2 YFSETQ, per germline. This CDR3 contains 15 residues. V was clipped by 2 bases and J by 5 bases; unmatched bases: 4.

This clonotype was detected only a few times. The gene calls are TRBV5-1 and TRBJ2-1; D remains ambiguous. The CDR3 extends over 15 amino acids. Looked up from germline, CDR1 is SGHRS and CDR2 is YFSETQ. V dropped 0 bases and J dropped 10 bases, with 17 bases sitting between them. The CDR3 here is CASSLEPARVQEQFF. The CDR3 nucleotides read TGCGCCAGCAGCTTGGAGCCCGCTAGGGTGCAGGAGCAGTTCTTC.

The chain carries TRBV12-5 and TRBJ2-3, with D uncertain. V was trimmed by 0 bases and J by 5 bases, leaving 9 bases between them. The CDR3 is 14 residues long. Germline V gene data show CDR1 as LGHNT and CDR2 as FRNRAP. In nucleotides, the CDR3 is TGTGCTAGTGGTTTGGTACTCCCCGGAGATACGCAGTATTTT. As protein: CASGLVLPGDTQYF.

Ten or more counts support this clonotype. The CDR3 sequence: CAIGTGIYEQYF. The CDR3 bases are TGTGCCATCGGAACAGGGATCTACGAGCAGTACTTC. This chain joins TRBV10-3 and TRBJ2-7; D may be TRBD1 (6 bases). The CDR3 extends over 12 amino acids. Germline V gene data show CDR1 as ENHRY and CDR2 as SYGVKD. V lost 8 bases and J 3 bases, leaving 11 bases between the germline ends.

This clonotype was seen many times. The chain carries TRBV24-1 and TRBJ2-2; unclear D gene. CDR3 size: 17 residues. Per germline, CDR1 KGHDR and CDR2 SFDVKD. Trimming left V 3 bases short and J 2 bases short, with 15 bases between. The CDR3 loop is CATSDQTRPGNTGELFF. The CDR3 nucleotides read TGTGCCACCAGTGATCAGACGAGGCCAGGCAACACCGGGGAGCTGTTTTTT.

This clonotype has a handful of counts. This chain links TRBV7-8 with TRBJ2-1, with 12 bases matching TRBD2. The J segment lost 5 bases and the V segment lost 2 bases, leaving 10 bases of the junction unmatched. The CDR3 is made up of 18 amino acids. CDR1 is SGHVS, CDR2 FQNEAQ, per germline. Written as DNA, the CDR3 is TGTGCCAGCAGCTTAAGGGAGGAGCTAGCGGGGGGGGACAATGAGCAGTTCTTC. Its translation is CASSLREELAGGDNEQFF.

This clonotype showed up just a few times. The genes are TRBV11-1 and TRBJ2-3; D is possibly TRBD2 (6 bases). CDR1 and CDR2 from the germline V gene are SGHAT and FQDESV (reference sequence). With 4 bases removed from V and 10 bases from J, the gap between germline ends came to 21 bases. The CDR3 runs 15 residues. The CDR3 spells CASSSPGLPVGAQYF. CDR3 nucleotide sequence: TGTGCCAGCAGCTCCCCAGGACTACCCGTAGGGGCGCAGTATTTT.

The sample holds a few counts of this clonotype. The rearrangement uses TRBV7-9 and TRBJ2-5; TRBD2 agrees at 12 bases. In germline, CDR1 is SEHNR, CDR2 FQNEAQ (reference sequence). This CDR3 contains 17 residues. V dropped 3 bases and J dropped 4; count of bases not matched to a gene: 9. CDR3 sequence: CASSFGGQTSGGETQYF. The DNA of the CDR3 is TGTGCCAGCAGCTTCGGGGGACAGACTAGCGGGGGAGAGACCCAGTACTTC.

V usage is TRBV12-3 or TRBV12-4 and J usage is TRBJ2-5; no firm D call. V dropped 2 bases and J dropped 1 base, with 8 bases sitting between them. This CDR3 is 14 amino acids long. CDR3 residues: CASSLIGLQETQYF. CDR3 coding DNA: TGTGCCAGCAGTTTAATTGGCCTCCAAGAGACCCAGTACTTC.

The CDR3 loop reads CSVNGEWETQYF. In DNA form, the CDR3 reads TGCAGCGTTAACGGGGAGTGGGAGACCCAGTACTTC. The chain recombines TRBV29-1 with TRBJ2-5; TRBD2 might be the D (5 bases). Looked up from germline, CDR1 is SQVTM and CDR2 is ANQGSEA. Trimming left V 5 bases short and J 5 bases short, with 12 bases between. This CDR3 spans 12 amino acids.

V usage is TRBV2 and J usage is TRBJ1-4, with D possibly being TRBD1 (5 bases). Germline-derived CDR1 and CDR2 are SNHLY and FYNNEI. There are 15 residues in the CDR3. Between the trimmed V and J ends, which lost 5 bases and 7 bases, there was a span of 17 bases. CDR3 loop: CASSPWDFLAEKLFF. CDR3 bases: TGTGCCAGCAGTCCCTGGGACTTTCTGGCTGAAAAACTGTTTTTT.

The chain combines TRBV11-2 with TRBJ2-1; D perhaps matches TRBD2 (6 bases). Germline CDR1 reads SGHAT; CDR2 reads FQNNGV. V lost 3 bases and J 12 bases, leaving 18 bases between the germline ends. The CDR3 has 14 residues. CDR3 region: CASSFFAEGGAQFF. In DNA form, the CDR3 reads TGTGCCAGCAGCTTCTTTGCGGAGGGAGGCGCGCAGTTCTTC.

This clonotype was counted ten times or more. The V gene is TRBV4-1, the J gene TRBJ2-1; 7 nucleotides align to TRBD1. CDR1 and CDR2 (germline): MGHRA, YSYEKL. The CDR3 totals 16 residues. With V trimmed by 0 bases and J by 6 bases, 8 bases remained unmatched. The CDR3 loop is CASSQDPGTVPNEQFF. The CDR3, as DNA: TGCGCCAGCAGCCAAGATCCTGGGACAGTCCCCAATGAGCAGTTCTTC.

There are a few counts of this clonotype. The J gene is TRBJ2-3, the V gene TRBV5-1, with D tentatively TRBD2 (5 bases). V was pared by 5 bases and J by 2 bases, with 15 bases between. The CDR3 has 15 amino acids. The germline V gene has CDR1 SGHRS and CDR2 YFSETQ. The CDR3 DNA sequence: TGCGCCAGCAGTAGCGCGGGCTACTCCACAGATACGCAGTATTTT. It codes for CASSSAGYSTDTQYF.

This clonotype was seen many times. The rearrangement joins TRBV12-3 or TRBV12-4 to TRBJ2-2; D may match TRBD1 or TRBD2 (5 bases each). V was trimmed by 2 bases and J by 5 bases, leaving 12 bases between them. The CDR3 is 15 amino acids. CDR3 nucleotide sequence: TGTGCCAGCAGTTTAAAATCATGGGGGACCGGGGAGCTGTTTTTT. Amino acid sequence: CASSLKSWGTGELFF.

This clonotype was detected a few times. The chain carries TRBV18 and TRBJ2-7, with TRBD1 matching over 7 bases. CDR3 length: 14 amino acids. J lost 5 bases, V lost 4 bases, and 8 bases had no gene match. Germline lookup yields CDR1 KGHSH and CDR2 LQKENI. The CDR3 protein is CASSLETGLHEQYV. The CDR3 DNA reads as TGTGCCAGCTCACTGGAGACAGGGCTCCACGAGCAGTACGTC.

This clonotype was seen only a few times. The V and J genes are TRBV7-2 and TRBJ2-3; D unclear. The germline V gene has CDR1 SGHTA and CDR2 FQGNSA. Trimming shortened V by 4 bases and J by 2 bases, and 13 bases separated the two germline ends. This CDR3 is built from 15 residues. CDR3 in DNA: TGTGCCAGCAGCTCATCCGGATTTCCCACAGATACGCAGTATTTT. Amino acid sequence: CASSSSGFPTDTQYF.

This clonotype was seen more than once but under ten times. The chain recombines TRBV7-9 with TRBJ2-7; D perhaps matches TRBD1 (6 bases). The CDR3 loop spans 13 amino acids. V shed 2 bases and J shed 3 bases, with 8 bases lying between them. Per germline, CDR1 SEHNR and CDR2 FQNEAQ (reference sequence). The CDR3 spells CASSLMDSYEQYF. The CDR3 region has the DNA TGTGCCAGCAGCTTAATGGACAGCTACGAGCAGTACTTC.

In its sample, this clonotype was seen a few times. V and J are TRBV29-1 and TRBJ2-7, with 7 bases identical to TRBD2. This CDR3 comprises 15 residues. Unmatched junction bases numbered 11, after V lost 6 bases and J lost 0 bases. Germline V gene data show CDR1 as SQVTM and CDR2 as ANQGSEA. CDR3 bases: TGCAGCGTGGCCCGGGGGGAACTTAGCTCCTACGAGCAGTACTTC. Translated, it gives CSVARGELSSYEQYF.